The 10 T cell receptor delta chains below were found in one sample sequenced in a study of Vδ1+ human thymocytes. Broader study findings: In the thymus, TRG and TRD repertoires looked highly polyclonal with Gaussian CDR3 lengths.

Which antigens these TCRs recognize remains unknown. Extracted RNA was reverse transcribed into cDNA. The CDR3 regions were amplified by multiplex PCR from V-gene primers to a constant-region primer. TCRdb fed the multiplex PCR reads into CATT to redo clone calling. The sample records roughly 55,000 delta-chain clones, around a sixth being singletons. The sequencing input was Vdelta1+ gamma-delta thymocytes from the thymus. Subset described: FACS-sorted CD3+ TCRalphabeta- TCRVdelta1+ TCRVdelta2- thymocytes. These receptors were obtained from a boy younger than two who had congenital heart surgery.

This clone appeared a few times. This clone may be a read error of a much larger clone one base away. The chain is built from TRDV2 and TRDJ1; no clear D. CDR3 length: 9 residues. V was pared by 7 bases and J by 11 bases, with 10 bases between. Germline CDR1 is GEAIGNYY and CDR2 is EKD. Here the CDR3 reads CAWAGNLIF. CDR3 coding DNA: TGTGCCTGGGCTGGTAACCTCATCTTT.

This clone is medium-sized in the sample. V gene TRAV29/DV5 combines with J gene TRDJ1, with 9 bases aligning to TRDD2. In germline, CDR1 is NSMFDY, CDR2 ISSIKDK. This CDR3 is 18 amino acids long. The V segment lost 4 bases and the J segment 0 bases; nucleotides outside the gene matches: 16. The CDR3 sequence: CAAALPSYVSGDTDKLIF. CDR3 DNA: TGTGCAGCAGCCCTACCTTCCTACGTCTCTGGGGACACCGATAAACTCATCTTT.

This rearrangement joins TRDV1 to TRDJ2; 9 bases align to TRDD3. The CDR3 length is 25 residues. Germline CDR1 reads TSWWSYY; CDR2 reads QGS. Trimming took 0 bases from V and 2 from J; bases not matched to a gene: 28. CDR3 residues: CALGELRSGGYYLDSRPSLTAQLFF. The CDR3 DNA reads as TGTGCTCTTGGGGAACTGCGTTCGGGGGGATACTACTTAGACTCGAGGCCCTCATTGACAGCACAACTCTTCTTT.

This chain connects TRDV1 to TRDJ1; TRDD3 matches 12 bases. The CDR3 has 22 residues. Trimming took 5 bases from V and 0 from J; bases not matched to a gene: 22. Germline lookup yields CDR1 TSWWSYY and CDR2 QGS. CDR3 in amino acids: CALGMKCLEPPLGDTNTDKLIF. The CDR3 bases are TGTGCTCTTGGGATGAAATGCCTTGAGCCACCTCTGGGGGATACGAACACCGATAAACTCATCTTT.

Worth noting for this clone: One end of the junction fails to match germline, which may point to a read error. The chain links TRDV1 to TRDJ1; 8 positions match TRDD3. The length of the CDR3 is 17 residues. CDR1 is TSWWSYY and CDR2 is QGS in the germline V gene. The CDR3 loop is CALGEVGDPETTGKLIF. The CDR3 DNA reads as TGTGCTCTTGGGGAAGTGGGGGATCCTGAAACCACCGGTAAACTCATCTTT.

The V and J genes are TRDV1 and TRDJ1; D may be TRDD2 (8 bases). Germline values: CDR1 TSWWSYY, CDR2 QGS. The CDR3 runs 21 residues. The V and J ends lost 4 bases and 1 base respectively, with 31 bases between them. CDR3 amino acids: CALGARLPKLRGGFLTDKLIF. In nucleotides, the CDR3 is TGTGCTCTTGGGGCCCGCCTTCCTAAGCTTAGGGGGGGATTCCTCACCGATAAACTCATCTTT.

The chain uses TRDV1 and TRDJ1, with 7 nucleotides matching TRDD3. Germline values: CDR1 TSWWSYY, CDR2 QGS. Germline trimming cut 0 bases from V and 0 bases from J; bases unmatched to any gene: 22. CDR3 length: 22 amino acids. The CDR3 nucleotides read TGTGCTCTTGGGGAACTCGCCGTGAGAGCTCTGGGGGGTCCCCCCTACACCGATAAACTCATCTTT. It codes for CALGELAVRALGGPPYTDKLIF.

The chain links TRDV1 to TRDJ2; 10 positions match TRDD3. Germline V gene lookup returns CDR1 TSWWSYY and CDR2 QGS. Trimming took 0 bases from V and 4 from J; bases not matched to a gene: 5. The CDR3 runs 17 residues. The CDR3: CALGELNWGIRTAQLFF. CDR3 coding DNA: TGTGCTCTTGGGGAACTAAACTGGGGGATTCGGACAGCACAACTCTTCTTT.

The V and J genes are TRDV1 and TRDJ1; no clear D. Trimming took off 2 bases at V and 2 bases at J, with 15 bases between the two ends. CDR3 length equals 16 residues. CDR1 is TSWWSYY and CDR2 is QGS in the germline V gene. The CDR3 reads CALGEDRSLGTDKLIF. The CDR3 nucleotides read TGTGCTCTTGGGGAAGACCGTTCCCTTGGGACCGATAAACTCATCTTT.

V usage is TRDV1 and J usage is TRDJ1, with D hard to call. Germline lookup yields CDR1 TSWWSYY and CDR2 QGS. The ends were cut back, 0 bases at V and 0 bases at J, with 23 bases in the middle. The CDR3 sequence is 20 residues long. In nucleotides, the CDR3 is TGTGCTCTTGGGGAACTCGGTAGCCGCTACTCCGGTGAGTACACCGATAAACTCATCTTT. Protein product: CALGELGSRYSGEYTDKLIF.